This T cell receptor beta chain was identified in a study of human T cells and chemical hapten exposure. Overall study: Patches that contained 0.01% DPC were applied to the upper back and read at 6 days. Per-sample TCR yield variation was attributed mainly to small pooled library volume differences.

Findings and caveats of the study: Among TCRs, those above 1 in 1000 frequency were unaffected by DPC sensitization.

The CDR3 is 17 amino acids. Deletions cut 5 bases from V and 1 base from J, with 20 bases between. CDR1 is MDHEN and CDR2 is SYDVKM in the germline V gene. Stated time point: patch test 2, 6 weeks after DPC sensitization. Noted treatment: therapeutic diphenylcyclopropenone sensitization with weekly scalp DPC. In TCRdb, the RACE reads were re-called with MiXCR into one record per CDR3 protein. This table holds about 350,000 distinct CDR3 sequences, 6% to 7% found once. This clonotype was counted ten times or more. Its antigen is undetermined. This material consisted of whole blood, taken in connection with sensitization to the hapten diphenylcyclopropenone (DPC). This chain joins TRBV28 and TRBJ1-1, with D possibly being TRBD1 (5 bases). The source of this sequence is a woman between 18 and 29 years old with alopecia areata. Some clones in this sample may be carry-over from other donors' samples. The CDR3 region is CASSPQDGGPQNTEAFF. In nucleotides, the CDR3 is TGTGCCAGCAGTCCCCAAGACGGGGGTCCCCAGAACACTGAAGCTTTCTTT.